A selection of T cell receptor beta chains follows, all from one sample in a study of metastatic and nonmetastatic thyroid tumors. MiXCR reprocessed the PCR reads for TCRdb. The sample has about 24,000 clones, over 25% seen once. Sequencing input: blood. The source of these receptors is a male donor with papillary thyroid cancer or a benign thyroid nodule (not recorded which). Some clones in this sample may be carry-over from other donors' samples. CDR3s include the opening cysteine and the closing phenylalanine or tryptophan. Fields, in order: CDR3 protein, CDR3 DNA, V gene, J gene, D gene, clone size. D genes are given only for firm matches. The size field is filled for only some rows; it gives once, few, many or a size class.

CDR3: CSAPNVQYHSYEQYF
DNA: TGCAGTGCTCCGAACGTACAGTACCACTCCTACGAGCAGTACTTC
V: TRBV20-1
J: TRBJ2-7
D: .
size: .

CDR3: CASSISGGQITGELFF
DNA: TGTGCCAGTTCCATTTCCGGGGGACAGATTACCGGGGAGCTGTTTTTT
V: TRBV27
J: TRBJ2-2
D: .
size: .

CDR3: CATRARENSPLHF
DNA: TGTGCCACCAGGGCCAGGGAAAATTCACCCCTCCACTTT
V: TRBV24-1
J: TRBJ1-6
D: .
size: few

CDR3: CASSLGATGVGQYF
DNA: TGTGCCAGCAGCTTAGGGGCCACAGGGGTGGGGCAGTACTTC
V: TRBV7-2
J: TRBJ2-7
D: TRBD1
size: .

CDR3: CASSREFLETQYF
DNA: TGTGCCAGCAGCCGGGAGTTTTTAGAGACCCAGTACTTC
V: TRBV5-8
J: TRBJ2-5
D: .
size: many

CDR3: CASTQLGGLNEQFF
DNA: TGTGCCAGCACCCAACTAGGGGGTTTAAATGAGCAGTTCTTC
V: TRBV6-2/TRBV6-3
J: TRBJ2-1
D: .
size: .

CDR3: CSARTSGGSGANVLTF
DNA: TGCAGTGCGAGGACTAGCGGGGGCTCTGGGGCCAACGTCCTGACTTTC
V: TRBV20-1
J: TRBJ2-6
D: TRBD2
size: many

CDR3: CASSPSSSNQPQHF
DNA: TGTGCCAGCTCACCATCGTCGAGCAACCAGCCCCAGCATTTT
V: TRBV18
J: TRBJ1-5
D: .
size: .

CDR3: CASSLDSDYGYTF
DNA: TGTGCCAGCAGCTTAGACTCGGACTATGGCTACACCTTC
V: TRBV11-3
J: TRBJ1-2
D: .
size: many

CDR3: CASSPLAGELFF
DNA: TGTGCCAGCAGCCCATTAGCCGGGGAGCTGTTTTTT
V: TRBV3-1
J: TRBJ2-2
D: .
size: many

CDR3: CASSRTAAGNTIYF
DNA: TGTGCCAGCAGTAGGACGGCAGCTGGAAACACCATATATTTT
V: TRBV28
J: TRBJ1-3
D: .
size: medium-sized

CDR3: CDSSPRQDTNSPLHF
DNA: TGTGACAGCAGCCCGAGACAGGATACTAATTCACCCCTCCACTTT
V: TRBV14
J: TRBJ1-6
D: .
size: .

CDR3: CASSGVVLADTQYF
DNA: TGTGCCAGCTCAGGGGTTGTTTTGGCAGATACGCAGTATTTT
V: TRBV18
J: TRBJ2-3
D: .
size: many

CDR3: CATSVMTQGHNEKLFF
DNA: TGTGCCACCAGCGTAATGACACAGGGGCACAATGAAAAACTGTTTTTT
V: TRBV15
J: TRBJ1-4
D: TRBD1
size: few

CDR3: CASSESETQYF
DNA: TGTGCCAGCAGTGAATCGGAGACCCAGTACTTC
V: TRBV2
J: TRBJ2-5
D: .
size: many

CDR3: CASSEQPVCNQPQHF
DNA: TGTGCCAGCAGCGAACAGCCAGTTTGCAATCAGCCCCAGCATTTT
V: TRBV9
J: TRBJ1-5
D: .
size: once

CDR3: CASSLPGDTSDVQFF
DNA: TGTGCCAGCAGCTTACCGGGAGACACGTCGGATGTGCAGTTCTTC
V: TRBV7-3
J: TRBJ2-1
D: .
size: .

CDR3: CASSLGMDGEQYF
DNA: TGTGCCAGCAGCTTAGGAATGGACGGCGAGCAGTACTTC
V: TRBV11-2
J: TRBJ2-7
D: .
size: .

CDR3: CASILEYTEAFF
DNA: TGTGCCAGCATCTTAGAATACACTGAAGCTTTCTTT
V: TRBV7-8
J: TRBJ1-1
D: .
size: .

CDR3: CASSVITGELFF
DNA: TGTGCCAGCAGCGTAATTACCGGGGAGCTGTTTTTT
V: TRBV9
J: TRBJ2-2
D: .
size: many

CDR3: CASSLGENNEQFF
DNA: TGTGCCAGCAGCTTAGGGGAGAACAATGAGCAGTTCTTC
V: TRBV7-3
J: TRBJ2-1
D: .
size: .

CDR3: CASSPRGGDTGELFF
DNA: TGTGCCAGCAGCCCGAGAGGGGGGGACACCGGGGAGCTGTTTTTT
V: TRBV11-3
J: TRBJ2-2
D: .
size: many

CDR3: CASRRAGGTDTQYF
DNA: TGTGCCAGCAGGCGGGCGGGAGGGACAGATACGCAGTATTTT
V: TRBV11-2
J: TRBJ2-3
D: TRBD2
size: .

CDR3: CASSTTSGGGTDTQYF
DNA: TGTGCCAGCAGCACGACTAGCGGGGGGGGCACAGATACGCAGTATTTT
V: TRBV3-1
J: TRBJ2-3
D: TRBD2
size: .

CDR3: CASSHGLAGVWAGELFF
DNA: TGTGCCAGCAGCCACGGACTAGCGGGAGTATGGGCCGGGGAGCTGTTTTTT
V: TRBV9
J: TRBJ2-2
D: TRBD2
size: .

CDR3: CASSQEVLVGQPQHF
DNA: TGCGCCAGCAGCCAAGAGGTGTTGGTTGGTCAGCCCCAGCATTTT
V: TRBV4-3
J: TRBJ1-5
D: .
size: many

CDR3: CASSRRGHSGANVLTF
DNA: TGTGCCAGCAGTCGGCGTGGCCACTCTGGGGCCAACGTCCTGACTTTC
V: TRBV27
J: TRBJ2-6
D: .
size: .

CDR3: CASSQAKSLNTGEPFF
DNA: TGTGCCAGCAGCCAAGCGAAGAGCCTCAACACCGGGGAGCCGTTTTTT
V: TRBV4-2
J: TRBJ2-2
D: .
size: many

CDR3: CASSTGTSGFYTDTQYF
DNA: TGTGCCAGTAGTACAGGGACTAGCGGATTCTACACAGATACGCAGTATTTT
V: TRBV19
J: TRBJ2-3
D: TRBD2
size: many

CDR3: CASLRRGSYEQYF
DNA: TGTGCCAGCCTCCGACGGGGGTCCTACGAGCAGTACTTC
V: TRBV11-1
J: TRBJ2-7
D: .
size: medium-sized

CDR3: CASSLTGAYYEQYF
DNA: TGCGCCAGCAGCCTCACAGGGGCCTACTACGAGCAGTACTTC
V: TRBV5-1
J: TRBJ2-7
D: TRBD1
size: once

CDR3: CASSVVSTTDTQYF
DNA: TGTGCCAGCAGCGTAGTCTCTACCACAGATACGCAGTATTTT
V: TRBV9
J: TRBJ2-3
D: .
size: many

CDR3: CASSYSSGWGSNQPQHF
DNA: TGTGCCAGCAGTTACTCTTCAGGTTGGGGAAGCAATCAGCCCCAGCATTTT
V: TRBV6-2/TRBV6-3
J: TRBJ1-5
D: .
size: .

CDR3: CASSHRLIGRAGETQYF
DNA: TGTGCCAGCAGCCACCGTCTTATCGGGAGGGCCGGTGAGACCCAGTACTTC
V: TRBV4-2
J: TRBJ2-5
D: TRBD2
size: .

CDR3: CASSPATGTEAFF
DNA: TGTGCCAGCAGCCCCGCTACGGGCACTGAAGCTTTCTTT
V: TRBV7-9
J: TRBJ1-1
D: .
size: many

CDR3: CASSRDRSSPAPADTQYF
DNA: TGTGCCAGCTCCCGGGATCGGTCCTCACCTGCCCCGGCAGATACGCAGTATTTT
V: TRBV18
J: TRBJ2-3
D: .
size: many

CDR3: CASSLALGQGRLDTQYF
DNA: TGTGCCAGCAGTTTAGCCCTCGGACAGGGAAGGTTAGATACGCAGTATTTT
V: TRBV27
J: TRBJ2-3
D: TRBD1
size: many

CDR3: CATSSWGTGELFF
DNA: TGTGCCACCAGCAGTTGGGGGACCGGGGAGCTGTTTTTT
V: TRBV15
J: TRBJ2-2
D: .
size: many

CDR3: CATSGPPDYEQYF
DNA: TGTGCCACCAGTGGTCCGCCGGACTACGAGCAGTACTTC
V: TRBV24-1
J: TRBJ2-7
D: .
size: few

CDR3: CSAGTSGYEQYF
DNA: TGCAGTGCCGGGACCTCCGGGTACGAGCAGTACTTC
V: TRBV20-1
J: TRBJ2-7
D: .
size: .

CDR3: CASNSFAGVNYGYTF
DNA: TGTGCCAGCAACTCGTTCGCAGGCGTTAACTATGGCTACACCTTC
V: TRBV9
J: TRBJ1-2
D: .
size: many

CDR3: CAISAQGTETQYF
DNA: TGTGCCATCAGTGCACAGGGCACGGAGACCCAGTACTTC
V: TRBV10-3
J: TRBJ2-5
D: .
size: many

CDR3: CASTSWERYTF
DNA: TGTGCCAGCACGTCGTGGGAACGCTACACCTTC
V: TRBV28
J: TRBJ1-2
D: .
size: many

CDR3: CASSIVGDPSYEQYF
DNA: TGTGCCAGTAGTATAGTTGGGGACCCCTCCTACGAGCAGTACTTC
V: TRBV19
J: TRBJ2-7
D: .
size: medium-sized

CDR3: CASSLVAEQFF
DNA: TGTGCCAGTAGCCTCGTTGCTGAGCAGTTCTTC
V: TRBV19
J: TRBJ2-1
D: .
size: many

CDR3: CASGQGGNTEAFF
DNA: TGCGCCAGCGGTCAGGGAGGAAACACTGAAGCTTTCTTT
V: TRBV5-1
J: TRBJ1-1
D: .
size: many

CDR3: CAISKTGGDNEQFF
DNA: TGTGCCATCAGTAAGACGGGGGGCGACAATGAGCAGTTCTTC
V: TRBV10-3
J: TRBJ2-1
D: .
size: many

CDR3: CASSLDGSCGNTIYF
DNA: TGTGCAAGCAGCCTTGACGGATCCTGTGGAAACACCATATATTTT
V: TRBV7-2
J: TRBJ1-3
D: .
size: .

CDR3: CASSPPLGQGRYGYTF
DNA: TGTGCCAGCAGTCCCCCCCTGGGACAGGGCCGCTATGGCTACACCTTC
V: TRBV27
J: TRBJ1-2
D: TRBD1
size: many

CDR3: CASSQDFGPPRGEQFF
DNA: TGCGCCAGCAGCCAAGATTTTGGCCCCCCACGGGGCGAGCAGTTCTTC
V: TRBV4-1
J: TRBJ2-1
D: .
size: many

CDR3: CASSLSTQHTGELFF
DNA: TGTGCCAGCAGCTTATCAACCCAACACACCGGGGAGCTGTTTTTT
V: TRBV11-2
J: TRBJ2-2
D: .
size: many

CDR3: CASTEEAVYEQYF
DNA: TGTGCCAGCACCGAGGAAGCCGTGTACGAGCAGTACTTC
V: TRBV6-1
J: TRBJ2-7
D: .
size: .

CDR3: CASSLGSSGDSPLHF
DNA: TGCGCCAGCAGCTTGGGCTCCTCGGGGGATTCACCCCTCCACTTT
V: TRBV5-1
J: TRBJ1-6
D: .
size: many

CDR3: CSARDGGNTGELFF
DNA: TGCAGTGCTAGAGATGGGGGAAACACCGGGGAGCTGTTTTTT
V: TRBV20-1
J: TRBJ2-2
D: .
size: many

CDR3: CASTQAGGEQYF
DNA: TGTGCCAGCACCCAAGCCGGGGGAGAGCAGTACTTC
V: TRBV3-1
J: TRBJ2-7
D: .
size: many

CDR3: CASKTGTGVEAFF
DNA: TGTGCCAGCAAGACCGGGACAGGCGTTGAAGCTTTCTTT
V: TRBV28
J: TRBJ1-1
D: TRBD1
size: many